This is a list of T cell receptor beta chains from one sample in a study of blood T cell repertoires in COVID-19. Using immunoSEQ multiplex PCR, the repertoire was profiled, and TCRdb retains in-frame clones only, with some absent. The sample consists of about 140,000 clones, around 73% of them appearing once. Sequencing input: peripheral blood. All receptors come from a woman aged 45-59 years with active or convalescent COVID-19. Each CDR3 is given with its conserved first and last residue.

CDR3: CASSSPGETNEKLFF; V: TRBV5-6; length: 15; J: TRBJ1-4
CDR3: CASSLQGTGTYEQYF; V: TRBV7-2; length: 15; J: TRBJ2-7
CDR3: CASSDRKDSPLHF; V: TRBV6-2/TRBV6-3; length: 13; J: TRBJ1-6
CDR3: CASSPTGGTEAFF; V: TRBV11-2; length: 13; J: TRBJ1-1
CDR3: CASSRQGPGYGYTF; V: TRBV6-5; length: 14; J: TRBJ1-2
CDR3: CSVKVRGLRGNTEAFF; V: TRBV29-1; length: 16; J: TRBJ1-1
CDR3: CASSPLDRSEQFF; V: TRBV18; length: 13; J: TRBJ2-1
CDR3: CASETGESTDTQYF; V: TRBV19; length: 14; J: TRBJ2-3
CDR3: CASSEWGLGGANTGELFF; V: TRBV2; length: 18; J: TRBJ2-2
CDR3: CASSLSWQGAAGELFF; V: TRBV11-2; length: 16; J: TRBJ2-2
CDR3: CASSLRRPGNTEAFF; V: TRBV13; length: 15; J: TRBJ1-1
CDR3: CASSQISGGSYEQYF; V: TRBV4-3; length: 15; J: TRBJ2-7
CDR3: CASSQDARGDTQYF; V: TRBV4-1; length: 14; J: TRBJ2-3
CDR3: CASSLVGGGPPDF; V: TRBV5-1; length: 13; J: TRBJ2-7
CDR3: CASSGGTAETQYF; V: TRBV25-1; length: 13; J: TRBJ2-5
CDR3: CASSDLRDSRGDNEQFF; V: TRBV2; length: 17; J: TRBJ2-1
CDR3: CASSPGGDQPQHF; V: TRBV6-5; length: 13; J: TRBJ1-5
CDR3: CASSLRTTSGRFHNEQFF; V: TRBV7-2; length: 18; J: TRBJ2-1
CDR3: CASTKMTGGNTGELFF; V: TRBV27; length: 16; J: TRBJ2-2
CDR3: CASSLDLRTSPYEQYF; V: TRBV11-2; length: 16; J: TRBJ2-7
CDR3: CATTSGAGTDTQYF; V: TRBV10-3; length: 14; J: TRBJ2-3
CDR3: CASSTDSRGDAEAFF; V: TRBV7-2; length: 15; J: TRBJ1-1
CDR3: CASSTPDSLEKLFF; V: TRBV28; length: 14; J: TRBJ1-4
CDR3: CATSRFTVTEAFF; V: TRBV15; length: 13; J: TRBJ1-1
CDR3: CASSLDGGPGELFF; V: TRBV5-5; length: 14; J: TRBJ2-2
CDR3: CASSLEGGGKTEAFF; V: TRBV28; length: 15; J: TRBJ1-1
CDR3: CSVAGTEIVYGYTF; V: TRBV29-1; length: 14; J: TRBJ1-2
CDR3: CATHPGTEAFF; V: TRBV19; length: 11; J: TRBJ1-1
CDR3: CAWSRGLAGGPETQYF; V: TRBV30; length: 16; J: TRBJ2-5
CDR3: CASSIDDRGYGYTF; V: TRBV27; length: 14; J: TRBJ1-2
CDR3: CASSIPASGVTEAFF; V: TRBV19; length: 15; J: TRBJ1-1
CDR3: CAISDFNREGAEAFF; V: TRBV10-3; length: 15; J: TRBJ1-1